This T cell receptor (beta chain) appears in the sequencing data of a study of breast tumors, draining lymph nodes, adjacent tissues. From the multiplex PCR reads, TCRdb called clonotypes with MiXCR, one entry per CDR3 protein. The sample has 150,000 to 250,000 distinct CDR3 sequences; over 25% are singletons. This clonotype has at least ten counts. Antigen: not known. The study's findings and limits: Tumors had less TCR diversity than lymph nodes, more than nontumor tissue. Data fit most tumor T cells coming from lymph node, expanding in tumor.

Samples came from axillary lymph nodes draining the breast cancer. J lost 6 bases, V lost 5 bases, and 10 bases had no gene match. The CDR3 runs to 15 residues. This sequence was found in a female donor with breast cancer. Some clones in this sample may be carry-over from other donors' samples. The source material was axillary lymph node tissue. This chain links TRBV12-3 or TRBV12-4 with TRBJ2-7; 10 bases line up with TRBD1. Here the CDR3 reads CASSTRQGALSEQYF. CDR3 DNA sequence: TGTGCCAGCAGTACTCGACAGGGGGCGTTGAGCGAGCAGTACTTC.